The clone carrying this TCR beta chain was detected once. The data derive from a study of blood T cell repertoires in COVID-19. In the study overall: The origin of the acute and convalescent COVID-19 samples was the United States, Italy and Spain. T cells, B-cell-depleted T cells, or PBMCs provided the cDNA or gDNA that served as material.

In the authors' workflow: Amplification of reference gene primers was used by the study to estimate nucleated cell counts. Assay: immunoSEQ multiplex PCR; the TCRdb copy retains only in-frame clones and omits some. V, J and clone size are taken as reported in that table, and D and trimming were inferred from the DNA itself. Altogether around 99,000 clones are present, roughly 80% being singletons, with the ten largest covering about 18%. Trimming took off 6 bases at V and 2 bases at J, with 3 bases between the two ends. CDR3 length: 11 residues. CDR1 and CDR2 (germline): MDHEN, SYDVKM. The TCR sequence derives from a woman between 55 and 75 years old with acute or convalescent COVID-19. Material: peripheral blood. The genes are TRBV28 and TRBJ2-3; D is undetermined. Written as DNA, the CDR3 is TGTGCCAGCAGGTACACAGATACGCAGTATTTT. Encoded protein: CASRYTDTQYF.